This T cell receptor beta chain was sequenced in a study of T cell responses to AZD1222 COVID-19 vaccine. Study findings and constraints: Only six or seven AZD1222 recipients tested seropositive at baseline. Nearly half of spike-specific TCRs reportedly target variant regions that are unmutated in the B.1.351 and B.1.1.7 variants.

About this clone itself: Its specificity is unknown.

The V end lost 4 bases, the J end lost 5 bases, and 23 bases lay between the germline ends. The CDR3 is made up of 17 amino acids. CDR1 is SGHKS and CDR2 is YYEKEE in the germline V gene (reference sequence). The protocol was immunoSEQ multiplex PCR, while the TCRdb copy is restricted to in-frame clones and leaves out a portion. The data contain about 140,000 clones, 92% of them singletons. Source: peripheral blood, taken on day 0 of AZD1222 vaccination. This receptor was identified in an adult in good health. J is TRBJ2-3 and V is TRBV5-5; weak D call: TRBD1 (6 bases). This CDR3 reads CASSPPLTGIQGDTQYF. As DNA, the CDR3 is TGTGCCAGCAGCCCTCCCCTAACAGGGATACAAGGAGATACGCAGTATTTT.